This T cell receptor beta chain was captured in a study of blood T cell repertoires in COVID-19. This CDR3 region has 15 residues. Per the germline V gene, CDR1 is SNHLY and CDR2 is FYNNEI. Trimming cost V 3 bases and J 1 base, with 9 bases left between them. Measured with immunoSEQ multiplex PCR; TCRdb has only the in-frame clones, and not every one. The data hold approximately 72,000 clones, with 86% observed a single time. This sequence was found in a woman aged 55-75 years with acute or convalescent COVID-19. The J gene is TRBJ1-4, the V gene TRBV2, with D possibly matching TRBD1 (6 bases). Sequencing used peripheral blood. CDR3 coding DNA: TGTGCCAGCAGTGACAGGGGCCGAACTAATGAAAAACTGTTTTTT. Its protein product is CASSDRGRTNEKLFF.